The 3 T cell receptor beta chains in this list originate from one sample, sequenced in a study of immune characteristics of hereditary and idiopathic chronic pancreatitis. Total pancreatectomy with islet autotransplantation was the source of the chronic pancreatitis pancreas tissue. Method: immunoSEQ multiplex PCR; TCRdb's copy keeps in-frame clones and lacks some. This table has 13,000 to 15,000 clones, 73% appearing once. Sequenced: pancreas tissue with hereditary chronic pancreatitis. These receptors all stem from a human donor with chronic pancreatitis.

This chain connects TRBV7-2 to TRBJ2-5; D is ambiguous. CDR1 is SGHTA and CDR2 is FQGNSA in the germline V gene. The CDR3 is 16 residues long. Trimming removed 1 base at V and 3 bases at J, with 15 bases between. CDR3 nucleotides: TGTGCCAGCAGCTTAGATCCCCGACTTTCTAAAGAGACCCAGTACTTC. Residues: CASSLDPRLSKETQYF.

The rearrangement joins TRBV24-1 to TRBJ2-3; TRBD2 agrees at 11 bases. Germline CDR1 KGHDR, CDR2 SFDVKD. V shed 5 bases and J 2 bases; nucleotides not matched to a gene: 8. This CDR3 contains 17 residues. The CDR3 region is CATSGKTSGTLTDTQYF. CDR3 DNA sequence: TGTGCCACCAGTGGAAAGACTAGCGGGACCCTCACAGATACGCAGTATTTT.

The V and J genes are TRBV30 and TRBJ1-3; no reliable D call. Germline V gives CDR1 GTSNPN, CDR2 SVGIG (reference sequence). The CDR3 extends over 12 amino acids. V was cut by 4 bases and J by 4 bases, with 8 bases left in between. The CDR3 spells CAWMAAGNTIYF. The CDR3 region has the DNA TGTGCCTGGATGGCTGCCGGAAACACCATATATTTT.